Sequencing of this T cell receptor (beta chain) was carried out in a study of T-cell memory formation after mild COVID-19. On the study more broadly: Largely, TCR clusters stayed within a single donor.

The sample holds a few counts of this clonotype. Its cognate antigen is unknown. Study outcomes and limitations: Cross-reactive memory appears to have joined, as suggested by some responding clones showing up in pre-infection memory. SARS-CoV-2 specificity of second-wave clones peaking day 37 was unconfirmed. Mainly CM and EM harbored the contracting CD4+ clones; mainly EMRA harbored the CD8+ ones.

MiXCR was run by TCRdb on the 5' RACE reads, yielding one entry per CDR3 protein. Counted here are about 470,000 distinct CDR3 sequences, roughly 18% occurring once; the ten biggest clones make up approximately 13%. CDR3 size: 10 residues. The germline V gene encodes CDR1 GTSNPN and CDR2 SVGIG (reference sequence). The TCR was taken from an adult woman who had mild COVID-19 (a few samples of this study predate the infection). Cell type and time point are not known. V and J are TRBV30 and TRBJ2-2, with D unclear. Sequences were obtained from PBMCs or a T cell subset sorted from them (not recorded which). CDR3 sequence (DNA): TGTGCGCAAAACGCCGGGGAGCTGTTTTTT. Translation gives CAQNAGELFF.